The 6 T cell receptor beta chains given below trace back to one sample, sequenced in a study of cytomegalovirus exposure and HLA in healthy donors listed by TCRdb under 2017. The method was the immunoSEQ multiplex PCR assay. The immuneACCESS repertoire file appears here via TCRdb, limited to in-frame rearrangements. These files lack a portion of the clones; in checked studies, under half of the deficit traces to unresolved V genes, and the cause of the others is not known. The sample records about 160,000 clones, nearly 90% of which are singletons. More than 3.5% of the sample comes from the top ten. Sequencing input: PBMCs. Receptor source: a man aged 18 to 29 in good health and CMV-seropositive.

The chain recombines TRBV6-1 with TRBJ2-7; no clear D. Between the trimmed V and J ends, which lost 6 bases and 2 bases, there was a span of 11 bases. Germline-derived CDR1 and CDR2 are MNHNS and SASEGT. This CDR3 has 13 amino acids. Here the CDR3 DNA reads TGTGCCAGCAGCTCCATGAGAACCTACGAGCAGTACTTC. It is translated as CASSSMRTYEQYF.

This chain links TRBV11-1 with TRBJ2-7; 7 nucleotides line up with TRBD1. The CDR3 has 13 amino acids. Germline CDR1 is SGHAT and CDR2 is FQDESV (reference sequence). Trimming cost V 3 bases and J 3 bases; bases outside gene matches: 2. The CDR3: CASSLGQYYEQYF. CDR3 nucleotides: TGTGCCAGCAGCTTGGGACAGTACTACGAGCAGTACTTC.

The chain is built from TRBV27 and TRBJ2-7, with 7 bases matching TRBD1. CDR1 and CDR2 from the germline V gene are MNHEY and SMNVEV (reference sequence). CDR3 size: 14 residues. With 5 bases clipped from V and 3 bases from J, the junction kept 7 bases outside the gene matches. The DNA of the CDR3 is TGTGCCAGCAGTAGACAGGGAAGAGACTACGAGCAGTACTTC. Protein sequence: CASSRQGRDYEQYF.

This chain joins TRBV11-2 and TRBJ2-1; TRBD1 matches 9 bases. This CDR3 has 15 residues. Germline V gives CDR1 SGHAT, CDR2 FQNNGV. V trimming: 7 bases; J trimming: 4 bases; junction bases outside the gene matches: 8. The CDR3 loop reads CASKGDRGYYNEQFF. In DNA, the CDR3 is TGTGCCAGCAAAGGAGACAGGGGGTATTACAATGAGCAGTTCTTC.

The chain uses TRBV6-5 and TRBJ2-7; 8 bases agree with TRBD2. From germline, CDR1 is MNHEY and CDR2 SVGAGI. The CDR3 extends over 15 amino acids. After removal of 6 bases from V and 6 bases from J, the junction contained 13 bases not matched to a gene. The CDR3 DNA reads TGTGCCAGCAGACGAACTAGCGGCGCTACCTCCGAGCAGTACTTC. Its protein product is CASRRTSGATSEQYF.

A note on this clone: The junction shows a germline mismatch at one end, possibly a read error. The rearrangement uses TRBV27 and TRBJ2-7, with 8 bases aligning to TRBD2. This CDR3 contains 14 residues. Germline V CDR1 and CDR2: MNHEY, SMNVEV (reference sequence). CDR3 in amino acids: CASRLSGGTYEQYF. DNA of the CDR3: TGTGCCAGCCGTTTAAGCGGGGGAACCTACGAGCAGTACTTC.